The 6 T cell receptor beta chains below come from one sample, sequenced in a study of OX40 agonist ivuxolimab in advanced cancers. The method was immunoSEQ multiplex PCR; TCRdb's version includes in-frame clones alone and lacks a portion of them. Found here are about 54,000 clones, roughly 86% of them singletons; the top ten hold 0.95% to 1.5%. The material was CD4+ or CD8+ T cells sorted from blood, obtained in a trial of the OX40 agonist ivuxolimab. The receptors come from an adult with an advanced solid tumor such as melanoma, head and neck, liver or kidney cancer.

V is TRBV6-6 and J is TRBJ1-2; D is unresolved. Germline assignment: CDR1 MNHNY and CDR2 SVGAGI (reference sequence). Trimming cost V 3 bases and J 2 bases, with 7 bases left between them. There are 13 residues in the CDR3. The CDR3 sequence is CASSYQSNYGYTF. The CDR3 DNA follows: TGTGCCAGCAGTTATCAGTCGAACTATGGCTACACCTTC.

The chain recombines TRBV20-1 with TRBJ1-2; 9 bases fit TRBD1. Looked up from germline, CDR1 is DFQATT and CDR2 is SNEGSKA (reference sequence). The CDR3 runs to 11 residues. The V gene end was trimmed by 6 bases and the J gene end by 7 bases; junction bases not matched to a gene: 3. CDR3 sequence reads: CSAQTGGGYTF. DNA for the CDR3: TGCAGTGCCCAGACAGGGGGTGGCTACACCTTC.

The chain is built from TRBV4-2 and TRBJ2-1; D may be TRBD2 (6 bases). This CDR3 comprises 16 residues. V dropped 0 bases and J dropped 6 bases, with 15 bases sitting between them. Germline V CDR1 and CDR2: LGHNA, YNFKEQ. The CDR3 DNA reads TGTGCCAGCAGCCAAGATCCCGGGACTTTCCTCAATGAGCAGTTCTTC. Its translation is CASSQDPGTFLNEQFF.

V is TRBV28 and J is TRBJ2-3; tentative D call: TRBD1 (5 bases). Looked up from germline, CDR1 is MDHEN and CDR2 is SYDVKM. Trimming left V 5 bases short and J 11 bases short, with 17 bases between. This CDR3 is 13 amino acids long. This CDR3 reads CASSPWGPTVQYF. The CDR3 DNA is TGTGCCAGCAGTCCCTGGGGCCCGACGGTGCAGTATTTT.

The chain is built from TRBV28 and TRBJ2-2; 8 bases line up with TRBD2. This CDR3 has 17 residues. The ends lost 6 bases at V and 1 base at J; junction bases unmatched: 10. Germline assignment: CDR1 MDHEN and CDR2 SYDVKM. The CDR3 coding sequence is TGTGCCAGCAGGGGAACAGATAGCGGGGAGAACACCGGGGAGCTGTTTTTT. It encodes CASRGTDSGENTGELFF.

J is TRBJ1-3 and V is TRBV30; D is undetermined. The V end lost 1 base, the J end lost 0 bases, and 10 bases lay between the germline ends. This CDR3 is built from 15 residues. Looked up from germline, CDR1 is GTSNPN and CDR2 is SVGIG (reference sequence). The CDR3 loop reads CAWSAEMGSGNTIYF. CDR3 in DNA: TGTGCCTGGAGTGCAGAAATGGGCTCTGGAAACACCATATATTTT.